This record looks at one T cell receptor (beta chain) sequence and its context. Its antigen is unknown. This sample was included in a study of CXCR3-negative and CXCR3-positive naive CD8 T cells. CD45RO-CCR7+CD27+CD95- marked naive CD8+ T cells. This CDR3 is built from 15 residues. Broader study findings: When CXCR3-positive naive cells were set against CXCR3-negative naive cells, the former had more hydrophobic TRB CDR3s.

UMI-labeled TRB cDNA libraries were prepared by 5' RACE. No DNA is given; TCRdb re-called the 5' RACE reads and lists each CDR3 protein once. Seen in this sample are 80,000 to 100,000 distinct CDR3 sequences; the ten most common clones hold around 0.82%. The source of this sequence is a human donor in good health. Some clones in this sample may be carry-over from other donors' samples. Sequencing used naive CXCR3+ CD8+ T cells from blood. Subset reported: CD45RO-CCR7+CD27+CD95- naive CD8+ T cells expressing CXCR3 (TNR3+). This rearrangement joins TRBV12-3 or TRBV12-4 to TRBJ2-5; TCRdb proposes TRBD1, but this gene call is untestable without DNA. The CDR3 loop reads CASSLEQGALQPQYF.